This TCR beta chain was found in a study of long-term antiretroviral therapy in people with HIV. Across the study: In the earliest collections, sampling predates the 2015 immediate-ART recommendation by about a decade. Whole-study findings and limits: Records did not include ART adherence, viral resistance or therapy changes. Even long-term ART left TRB diversity below transplant donor controls, despite gains.

A single count supports this clone. The antigen is undetermined. Researchers ran immunoSEQ v3.0 at survey level. Researchers set sequencing to target roughly 40,000-50,000 T-cell genomes per sample. Sequencing used immunoSEQ multiplex PCR; TCRdb keeps in-frame clones, though not all of them. The sample shows under 45,000 clones, around 83% of them seen only once. The germline CDR1 and CDR2 sequences are SGHVS and FQNEAQ. Deletions cut 7 bases from V and 4 bases from J, with 17 bases between. This CDR3 is 14 amino acids long. This TCR came from a man younger than 35 with HIV. The chain carries TRBV7-8 and TRBJ2-7; D might be TRBD1 or TRBD2, each matching 5 bases. The sequenced sample was unsorted PBMCs, obtained 1 year after starting antiretroviral therapy. The CDR3 DNA follows: TGTGCCAGCACCAGTAGAGGGGAGACTTACGAGCAGTACTTC. Translating it yields CASTSRGETYEQYF.